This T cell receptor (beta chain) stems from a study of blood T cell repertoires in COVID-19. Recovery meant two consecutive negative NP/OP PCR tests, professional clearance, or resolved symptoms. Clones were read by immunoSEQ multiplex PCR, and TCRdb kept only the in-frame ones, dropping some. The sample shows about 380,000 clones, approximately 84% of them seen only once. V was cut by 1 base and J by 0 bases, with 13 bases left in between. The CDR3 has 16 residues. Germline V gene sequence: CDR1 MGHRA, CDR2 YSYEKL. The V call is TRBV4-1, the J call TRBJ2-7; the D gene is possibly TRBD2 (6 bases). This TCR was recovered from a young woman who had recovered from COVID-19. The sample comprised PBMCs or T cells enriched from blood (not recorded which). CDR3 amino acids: CASSQVGGRSSYEQYF. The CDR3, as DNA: TGCGCCAGCAGCCAAGTTGGAGGGAGAAGCTCCTACGAGCAGTACTTC.